The 25 T cell receptor beta chains below come from one sample, sequenced in a study of blood T cell repertoires in COVID-19. Measured with immunoSEQ multiplex PCR; TCRdb has only the in-frame clones, and not every one. The sample contains roughly 87,000 clones, 70% to 90% of which appear only once. The sample taken for sequencing was peripheral blood. These TCRs come from a man aged 55 to 69 with acute or convalescent COVID-19.

The rearrangement links TRBV6-5 to TRBJ1-6; 9 bases are shared with TRBD1. J lost 7 bases, V lost 6 bases, and 7 bases had no gene match. The CDR3 covers 15 residues. Germline CDR1 and CDR2: MNHEY and SVGAGI. The CDR3 coding sequence is TGTGCCAGCAGCAGAATACAGGGGGCCAATTCACCCCTCCACTTT. As protein: CASSRIQGANSPLHF.

The chain has TRBV6-5 and TRBJ1-1; D not certain. Germline V gene lookup returns CDR1 MNHEY and CDR2 SVGAGI. Trimming took off 8 bases at V and 4 bases at J, with 14 bases between the two ends. The length of the CDR3 is 13 residues. The CDR3 reads CASGSVRGTEAFF. The CDR3 DNA sequence: TGTGCCAGCGGGAGTGTCCGAGGCACTGAAGCTTTCTTT.

This rearrangement joins TRBV7-6 to TRBJ2-7; 7 positions match TRBD1. Looked up from germline, CDR1 is SGHVS and CDR2 is FNYEAQ. V was clipped by 4 bases and J by 4 bases; unmatched bases: 4. The CDR3 runs 13 residues. The CDR3 reads CASSSTTGYEQYF. In nucleotides, the CDR3 is TGTGCCAGCAGCTCAACGACAGGGTACGAGCAGTACTTC. The variable domain in full, completed from reference TRBV7-6 and TRBJ2-7, reads GAGVSQSPRYKVTKRGQDVALRCDPISGHVSLYWYRQALGQGPEFLTYFNYEAQQDKSGLPNDRFSAERPEGSISTLTIQRTEQRDSAMYRCASSSTTGYEQYFGPGTRLTVT.

V and J are TRBV9 and TRBJ2-3, with 8 nucleotides matching TRBD2. CDR1 and CDR2 from the germline V gene are SGDLS and YYNGEE. The CDR3 totals 18 residues. The V and J ends lost 0 bases and 2 bases, in that order; junction bases with no gene match: 11. CDR3 sequence reads: CASSVGPSSGLLTDTQYF. The CDR3, as DNA: TGTGCCAGCAGCGTAGGTCCATCTAGCGGGCTCCTCACAGATACGCAGTATTTT.

The genes are TRBV3-1 (or the pseudogene TRBV3-2) and TRBJ1-2; 8 nucleotides line up with TRBD1. This CDR3 comprises 14 residues. V shed 0 bases, J shed 3 bases, and the junction held 0 bases outside the gene matches. Germline-derived CDR1 and CDR2 are LGHDT and YNNKEL (reference sequence). The CDR3 here is CASSQEDRDYGYTF. In nucleotides, the CDR3 is TGTGCCAGCAGCCAAGAGGACAGGGACTATGGCTACACCTTC.

The chain couples TRBV6-5 to TRBJ2-1; 12 positions agree with TRBD2. Germline loops: CDR1 MNHEY, CDR2 SVGAGI. The CDR3 has 13 amino acids. Unmatched junction bases numbered 6, after V lost 10 bases and J lost 8 bases. The CDR3 nucleotides read TGTGCCACCACTAGCGGGGGGCGCCATGAGCAGTTCTTC. The encoded protein is CATTSGGRHEQFF.

The gene calls are TRBV6-5 and TRBJ2-2; 8 bases line up with TRBD2. The germline CDR1 and CDR2 sequences are MNHEY and SVGAGI. J gave up 8 bases and V 6 bases, and 5 bases lay outside the gene matches. The CDR3 is made up of 13 amino acids. CDR3 coding DNA: TGTGCCAGCAGGGGACTAGTTAAGGGGGAGCTGTTTTTT. It specifies CASRGLVKGELFF.

V gene TRBV10-1 combines with J gene TRBJ2-2; possible D gene TRBD2, 6 bases. V lost 2 bases, J lost 4 bases, and 14 bases lay in between. Germline CDR1 and CDR2: WNHNN and SYGVQD (reference sequence). CDR3 length: 16 amino acids. CDR3 coding DNA: TGCGCCAGCAGTGAGCTTGGACCGGAGGGCACCGGGGAGCTGTTTTTT. This sequence encodes CASSELGPEGTGELFF.

This chain uses TRBV15 with TRBJ1-2; TRBD1 is a possible D gene (5 bases). V lost 0 bases and J lost 3, with 11 bases in between. The CDR3 loop spans 15 amino acids. The germline CDR1 and CDR2 sequences are LNHNV and YYDKDF (reference sequence). CDR3 in DNA: TGTGCCACCAGCAGAGATCTAGGGGTGTACTATGGCTACACCTTC. Protein product: CATSRDLGVYYGYTF.

The J gene is TRBJ1-2, the V gene TRBV6-5; D remains ambiguous. CDR1 MNHEY and CDR2 SVGAGI come from the germline V gene. With 10 bases removed from V and 4 bases from J, the gap between germline ends came to 22 bases. The length of the CDR3 is 15 residues. The CDR3 coding sequence is TGTGCCACCCTTCGGGGTAGGTCGATTCCCTATGGCTACACCTTC. It is translated as CATLRGRSIPYGYTF.

This clone was observed a single time. The chain links TRBV4-1 to TRBJ1-5; 9 nucleotides line up with TRBD1. Germline CDR1 and CDR2: MGHRA and YSYEKL. J lost 6 bases, V lost 1 base, and 10 bases had no gene match. CDR3 length: 17 amino acids. The CDR3 sequence is CASSQGDREWGIQPQHF. In DNA form, the CDR3 reads TGCGCCAGCAGCCAAGGGGACAGGGAGTGGGGCATTCAGCCCCAGCATTTT.

This clone was picked up a small number of times. The rearrangement uses TRBV11-2 and TRBJ2-7; 10 bases line up with TRBD2. V lost 4 bases, J lost 2 bases, and 5 bases stayed unmatched. The CDR3 consists of 15 residues. Germline V gives CDR1 SGHAT, CDR2 FQNNGV. For the CDR3, the DNA is TGTGCCAGCAGCTCCTTAGCGGGAGGAGCCTACGAGCAGTACTTC. It specifies CASSSLAGGAYEQYF.

The gene calls are TRBV18 and TRBJ1-1, with 10 positions matching TRBD1. This CDR3 is built from 15 residues. The J segment lost 2 bases and the V segment lost 0 bases, leaving 0 bases of the junction unmatched. Germline V gene data show CDR1 as KGHSH and CDR2 as LQKENI. CDR3 amino acids: CASSPPTGGNTEAFF. The CDR3 DNA sequence: TGTGCCAGCTCACCACCGACAGGGGGCAACACTGAAGCTTTCTTT. Variable domain in full (rest from reference TRBV18 and TRBJ1-1): NAGVMQNPRHLVRRRGQEARLRCSPMKGHSHVYWYRQLPEEGLKFMVYLQKENIIDESGMPKERFSAEFPKEGPSILRIQQVVRGDSAAYFCASSPPTGGNTEAFFGQGTRLTVV.

The rearrangement joins TRBV28 to TRBJ1-4; D is unclear. The V end was cut by 5 bases, the J end by 7 bases, with 14 bases between. Germline CDR1 and CDR2: MDHEN and SYDVKM. This CDR3 has 14 residues. The chain's CDR3 is CASSEQPGFEKLFF. The CDR3, as DNA: TGTGCCAGCAGTGAACAGCCGGGGTTTGAAAAACTGTTTTTT.

This chain uses TRBV24-1 with TRBJ2-7; possible D gene TRBD2, 6 bases. Germline V gives CDR1 KGHDR, CDR2 SFDVKD. The CDR3 covers 15 residues. Between the trimmed V and J ends, which lost 3 bases and 3 bases, there was a span of 14 bases. CDR3 sequence: CATSDASAESYEQYF. In DNA form, the CDR3 reads TGTGCCACCAGTGATGCTAGCGCGGAAAGCTACGAGCAGTACTTC.

The chain is built from TRBV24-1 and TRBJ2-1; D is perhaps TRBD2 (6 bases). Germline V gene lookup returns CDR1 KGHDR and CDR2 SFDVKD. The CDR3 runs to 14 residues. Trimming pared 0 bases from V and 8 bases from J, leaving 10 bases between. CDR3 residues: CATSDLRRGDEQFF. CDR3 bases: TGTGCCACCAGTGATTTGAGGAGGGGCGATGAGCAGTTCTTC.

A single count supports this clone. The rearrangement uses TRBV19 and TRBJ2-6, with D unresolved. The CDR3 runs to 13 residues. With 6 bases removed from V and 4 bases from J, the gap between germline ends came to 7 bases. Germline V CDR1 and CDR2: LNHDA, SQIVND (reference sequence). CDR3 in DNA: TGTGCCAGTAGCGAGTCCGGGGCCAACGTCCTGACTTTC. It translates to CASSESGANVLTF. Full variable domain (remainder filled in from reference TRBV19 and TRBJ2-6): DGGITQSPKYLFRKEGQNVTLSCEQNLNHDAMYWYRQDPGQGLRLIYYSQIVNDFQKGDIAEGYSVSREKKESFPLTVTSAQKNPTAFYLCASSESGANVLTFGAGSRLTVL.

The chain has TRBV5-1 and TRBJ2-2, with D possibly TRBD2 on 5 matching bases. Germline values: CDR1 SGHRS, CDR2 YFSETQ. V shed 4 bases and J shed 4 bases, with 14 bases lying between them. This CDR3 contains 15 residues. DNA of the CDR3: TGCGCCAGCAGCATCGGACGGGAATCCACCGGGGAGCTGTTTTTT. This encodes CASSIGRESTGELFF.

The chain has TRBV28 and TRBJ2-1; TRBD1 aligns across 7 bases. The length of the CDR3 is 13 residues. Per the germline V gene, CDR1 is MDHEN and CDR2 is SYDVKM. Trimming cost V 5 bases and J 7 bases; bases outside gene matches: 5. CDR3 in DNA: TGTGCCAGCAGTAACAGGGGAATAAATGAGCAGTTCTTC. Translating gives CASSNRGINEQFF.

This clone occurred once. This chain uses TRBV5-1 with TRBJ2-7, with TRBD2 identical over 9 bases. V shed 3 bases and J 3 bases; nucleotides not matched to a gene: 13. Germline values: CDR1 SGHRS, CDR2 YFSETQ. This CDR3 has 17 residues. The CDR3 reads CASSSGPASGVFYEQYF. CDR3 nucleotide sequence: TGCGCCAGCAGCTCCGGCCCGGCTAGCGGGGTCTTCTACGAGCAGTACTTC.

The gene calls are TRBV6-1 and TRBJ1-2; 7 bases agree with TRBD1. Germline lookup yields CDR1 MNHNS and CDR2 SASEGT. This CDR3 spans 16 amino acids. V shed 3 bases and J 4 bases; nucleotides not matched to a gene: 11. CDR3 residues: CASSEDRPIFFYGYTF. The CDR3 bases are TGTGCCAGCAGTGAGGACAGGCCAATTTTTTTCTATGGCTACACCTTC.

This sequence joins TRBV15 and TRBJ2-5; D is possibly TRBD2 (5 bases). Germline CDR1 and CDR2: LNHNV and YYDKDF (reference sequence). The CDR3 covers 14 residues. V shed 0 bases and J shed 7 bases, with 12 bases lying between them. The CDR3 protein is CATSRDQRVVTQYF. The CDR3 coding sequence is TGTGCCACCAGCAGAGATCAGAGGGTTGTGACCCAGTACTTC.

V is TRBV5-1 and J is TRBJ1-1, with D hard to call. V lost 3 bases and J lost 1, with 10 bases in between. The CDR3 is made up of 14 amino acids. Germline CDR1 SGHRS, CDR2 YFSETQ. In nucleotides, the CDR3 is TGCGCCAGCAGCTCACAATCGGGGAACACTGAAGCTTTCTTT. Protein sequence: CASSSQSGNTEAFF. Together with reference TRBV5-1 and TRBJ1-1, the CDR3 gives the full variable domain: KAGVTQTPRYLIKTRGQQVTLSCSPISGHRSVSWYQQTPGQGLQFLFEYFSETQRNKGNFPGRFSGRQFSNSRSEMNVSTLELGDSALYLCASSSQSGNTEAFFGQGTRLTVV.

This rearrangement joins TRBV25-1 to TRBJ1-4; D is ambiguous. Trimming took 5 bases from V and 8 from J, leaving 6 bases between them. Germline V gives CDR1 MGHDK, CDR2 SYGVNS. The CDR3 is 11 amino acids. This CDR3 reads CASSPREKLFF. The CDR3 region has the DNA TGTGCCAGCAGTCCGCGGGAAAAACTGTTTTTT.

This chain joins TRBV27 and TRBJ2-1; TRBD2 is a possible D gene (6 bases). V lost 4 bases to trimming and J lost 1 base, with 11 bases between them. This CDR3 is built from 15 residues. Per the germline V gene, CDR1 is MNHEY and CDR2 is SMNVEV (reference sequence). The CDR3: CASSYLADSYNEQFF. CDR3 bases: TGTGCCAGCAGTTACTTAGCGGATTCCTACAATGAGCAGTTCTTC.